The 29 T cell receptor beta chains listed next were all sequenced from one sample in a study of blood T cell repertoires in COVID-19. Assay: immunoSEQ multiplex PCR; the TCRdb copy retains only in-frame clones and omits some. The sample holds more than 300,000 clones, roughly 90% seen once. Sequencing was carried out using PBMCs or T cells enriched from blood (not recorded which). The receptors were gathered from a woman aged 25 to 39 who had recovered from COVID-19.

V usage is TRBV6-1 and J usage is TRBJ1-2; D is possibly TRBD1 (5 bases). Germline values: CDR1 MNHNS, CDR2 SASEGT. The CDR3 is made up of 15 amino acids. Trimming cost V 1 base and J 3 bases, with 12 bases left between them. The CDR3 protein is CASSEGRGWDYGYTF. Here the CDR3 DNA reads TGTGCCAGCAGTGAAGGGAGGGGTTGGGACTATGGCTACACCTTC.

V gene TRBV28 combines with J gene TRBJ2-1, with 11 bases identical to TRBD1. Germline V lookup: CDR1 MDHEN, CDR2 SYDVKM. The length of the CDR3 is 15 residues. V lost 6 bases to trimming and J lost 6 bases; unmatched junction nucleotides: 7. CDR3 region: CASRDWTGGRNEQFF. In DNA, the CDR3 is TGTGCCAGCAGGGATTGGACAGGGGGCCGCAATGAGCAGTTCTTC.

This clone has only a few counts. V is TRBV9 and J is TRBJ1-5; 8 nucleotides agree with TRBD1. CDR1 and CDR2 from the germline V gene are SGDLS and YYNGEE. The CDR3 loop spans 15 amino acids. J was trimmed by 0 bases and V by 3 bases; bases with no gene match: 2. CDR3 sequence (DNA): TGTGCCAGCAGCGCGACAGGGGCTAGCAATCAGCCCCAGCATTTT. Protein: CASSATGASNQPQHF.

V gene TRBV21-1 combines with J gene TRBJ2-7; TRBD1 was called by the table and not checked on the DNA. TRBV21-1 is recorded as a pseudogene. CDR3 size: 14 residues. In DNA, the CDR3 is TGTGCCAGCAGCGGAGACAGGGAGTCCTACGAGCAGTACTTC. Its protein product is CASSGDRESYEQYF.

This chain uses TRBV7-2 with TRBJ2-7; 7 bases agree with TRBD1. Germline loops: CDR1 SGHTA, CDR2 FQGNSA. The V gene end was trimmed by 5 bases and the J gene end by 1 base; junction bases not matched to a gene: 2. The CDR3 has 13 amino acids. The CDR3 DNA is TGTGCCAGCAGCATGACAGGGTCCTACGAGCAGTACTTC. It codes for CASSMTGSYEQYF.

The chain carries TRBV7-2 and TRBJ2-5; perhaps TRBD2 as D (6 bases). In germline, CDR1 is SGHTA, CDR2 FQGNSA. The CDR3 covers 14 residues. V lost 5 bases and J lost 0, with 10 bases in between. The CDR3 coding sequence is TGTGCCAGCAGCGGGGGACTTAACCAAGAGACCCAGTACTTC. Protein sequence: CASSGGLNQETQYF.

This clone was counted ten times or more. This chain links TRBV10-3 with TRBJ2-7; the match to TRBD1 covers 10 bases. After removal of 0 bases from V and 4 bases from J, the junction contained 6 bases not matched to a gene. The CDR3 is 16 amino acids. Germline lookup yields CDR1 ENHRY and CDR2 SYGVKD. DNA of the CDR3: TGTGCCATCAGTGAGTCTGGTCCGGGACAGGGGTACGAGCAGTACTTC. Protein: CAISESGPGQGYEQYF.

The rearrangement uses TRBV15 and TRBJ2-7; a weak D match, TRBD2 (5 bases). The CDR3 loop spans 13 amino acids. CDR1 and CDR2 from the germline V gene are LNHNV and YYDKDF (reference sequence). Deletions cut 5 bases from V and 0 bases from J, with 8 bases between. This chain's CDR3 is CATSRELSYEQYF. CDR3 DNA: TGTGCCACCAGCCGGGAACTCTCCTACGAGCAGTACTTC.

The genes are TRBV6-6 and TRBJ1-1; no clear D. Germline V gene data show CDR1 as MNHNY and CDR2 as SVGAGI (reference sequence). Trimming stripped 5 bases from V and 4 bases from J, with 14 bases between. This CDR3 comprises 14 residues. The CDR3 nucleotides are TGTGCCAGCAGTCCCAGATATCCCTCCACTGAAGCTTTCTTT. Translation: CASSPRYPSTEAFF.

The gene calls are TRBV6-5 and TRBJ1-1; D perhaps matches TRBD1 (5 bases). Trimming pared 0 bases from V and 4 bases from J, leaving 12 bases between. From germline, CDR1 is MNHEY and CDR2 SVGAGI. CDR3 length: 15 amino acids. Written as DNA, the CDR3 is TGTGCCAGCAGTTACTCCCCCCCGGGACTCACTGAAGCTTTCTTT. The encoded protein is CASSYSPPGLTEAFF.

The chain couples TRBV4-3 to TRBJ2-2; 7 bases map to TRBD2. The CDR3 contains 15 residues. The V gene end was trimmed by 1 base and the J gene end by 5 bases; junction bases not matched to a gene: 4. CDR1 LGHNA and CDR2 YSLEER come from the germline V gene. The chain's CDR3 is CASSQAGLVTGELFF. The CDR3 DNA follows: TGCGCCAGCAGCCAAGCTGGACTAGTAACCGGGGAGCTGTTTTTT.

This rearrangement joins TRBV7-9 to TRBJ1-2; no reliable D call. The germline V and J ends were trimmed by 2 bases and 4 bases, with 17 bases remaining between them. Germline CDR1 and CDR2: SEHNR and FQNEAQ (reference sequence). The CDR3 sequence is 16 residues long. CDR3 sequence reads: CASSLSFWASSYGYTF. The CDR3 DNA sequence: TGTGCCAGCAGCTTAAGCTTTTGGGCCAGCTCCTATGGCTACACCTTC. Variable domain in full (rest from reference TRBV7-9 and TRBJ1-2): DTGVSQNPRHKITKRGQNVTFRCDPISEHNRLYWYRQTLGQGPEFLTYFQNEAQLEKSRLLSDRFSAERPKGSFSTLEIQRTEQGDSAMYLCASSLSFWASSYGYTFGSGTRLTVV.

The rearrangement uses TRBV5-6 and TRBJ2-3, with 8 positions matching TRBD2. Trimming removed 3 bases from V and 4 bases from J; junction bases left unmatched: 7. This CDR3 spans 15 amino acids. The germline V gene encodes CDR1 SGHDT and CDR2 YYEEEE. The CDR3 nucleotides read TGTGCCAGCAGCTGGGGGACTAGTGTATCAGATACGCAGTATTTT. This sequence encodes CASSWGTSVSDTQYF.

CDR3 coding DNA: TGTGCCAGCAGTTTATCGCGACTGTTGAGTTCACCCCTCCACTTT. Translated: CASSLSRLLSSPLHF. The rearrangement joins TRBV28 to TRBJ1-6; D is undetermined. CDR3 size: 15 residues. Trimming cost V 1 base and J 9 bases, with 13 bases left between them. Germline V CDR1 and CDR2: MDHEN, SYDVKM.

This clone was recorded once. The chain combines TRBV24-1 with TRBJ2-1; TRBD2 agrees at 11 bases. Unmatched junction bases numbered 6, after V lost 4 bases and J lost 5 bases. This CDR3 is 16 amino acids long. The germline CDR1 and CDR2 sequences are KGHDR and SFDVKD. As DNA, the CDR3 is TGTGCCACCAGTGACCTAGGGACTAGCGGAAACAATGAGCAGTTCTTC. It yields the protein CATSDLGTSGNNEQFF.

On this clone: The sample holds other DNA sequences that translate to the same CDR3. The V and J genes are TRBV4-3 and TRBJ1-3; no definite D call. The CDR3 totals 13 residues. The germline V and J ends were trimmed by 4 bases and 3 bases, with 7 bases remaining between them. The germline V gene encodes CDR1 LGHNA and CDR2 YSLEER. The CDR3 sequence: CASSPYSGNTIYF. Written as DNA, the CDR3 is TGCGCCAGCAGCCCGTACAGTGGAAACACCATATATTTT.

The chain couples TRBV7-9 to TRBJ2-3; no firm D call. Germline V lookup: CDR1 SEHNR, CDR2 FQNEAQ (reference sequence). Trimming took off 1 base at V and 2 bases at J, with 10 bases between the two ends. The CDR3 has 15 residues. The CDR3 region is CASSLGPGFTDTQYF. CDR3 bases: TGTGCCAGCAGCTTAGGTCCTGGCTTCACAGATACGCAGTATTTT.

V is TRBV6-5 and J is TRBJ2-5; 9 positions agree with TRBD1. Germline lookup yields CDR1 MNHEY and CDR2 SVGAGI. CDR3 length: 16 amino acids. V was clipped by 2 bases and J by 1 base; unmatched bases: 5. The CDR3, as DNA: TGTGCCAGCAGTTACCCTACAGGGGGCGGCCAAGAGACCCAGTACTTC. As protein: CASSYPTGGGQETQYF.

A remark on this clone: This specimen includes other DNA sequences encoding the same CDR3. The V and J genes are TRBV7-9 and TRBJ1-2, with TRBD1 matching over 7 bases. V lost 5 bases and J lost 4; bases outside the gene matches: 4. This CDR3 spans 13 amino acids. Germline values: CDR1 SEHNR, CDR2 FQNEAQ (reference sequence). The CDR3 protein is CASSEQGSYGYTF. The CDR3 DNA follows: TGTGCCAGCAGCGAACAGGGGAGCTATGGCTACACCTTC.

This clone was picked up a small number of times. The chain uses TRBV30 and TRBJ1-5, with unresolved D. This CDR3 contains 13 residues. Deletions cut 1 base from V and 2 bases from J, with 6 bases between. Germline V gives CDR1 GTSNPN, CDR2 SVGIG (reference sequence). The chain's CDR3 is CAWSAQGNQPQHF. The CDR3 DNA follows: TGTGCCTGGAGTGCCCAGGGCAATCAGCCCCAGCATTTT.

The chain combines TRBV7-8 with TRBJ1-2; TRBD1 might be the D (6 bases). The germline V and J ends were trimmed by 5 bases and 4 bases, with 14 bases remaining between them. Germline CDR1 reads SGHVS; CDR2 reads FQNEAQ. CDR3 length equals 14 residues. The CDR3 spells CASSREGGVYGYTF. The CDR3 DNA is TGTGCCAGCAGCCGAGAGGGGGGGGTCTATGGCTACACCTTC.

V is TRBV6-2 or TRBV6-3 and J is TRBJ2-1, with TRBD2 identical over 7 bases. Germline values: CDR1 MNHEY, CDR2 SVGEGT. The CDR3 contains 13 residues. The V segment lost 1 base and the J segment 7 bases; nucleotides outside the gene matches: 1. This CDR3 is CASSYFGGNEQFF. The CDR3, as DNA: TGTGCCAGCAGTTACTTCGGGGGGAATGAGCAGTTCTTC.

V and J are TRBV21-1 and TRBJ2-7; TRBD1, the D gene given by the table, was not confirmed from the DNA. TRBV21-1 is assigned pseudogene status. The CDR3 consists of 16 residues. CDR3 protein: CASSKKKETDPYEQYF. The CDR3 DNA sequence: TGTGCCAGCAGCAAAAAAAAGGAGACAGACCCCTACGAGCAGTACTTC.

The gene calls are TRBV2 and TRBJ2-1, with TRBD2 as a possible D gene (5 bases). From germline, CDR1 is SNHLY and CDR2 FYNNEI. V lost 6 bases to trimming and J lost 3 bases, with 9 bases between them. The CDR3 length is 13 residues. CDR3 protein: CASRPGSYNEQFF. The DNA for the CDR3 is TGTGCCAGCAGGCCGGGGAGCTACAATGAGCAGTTCTTC.

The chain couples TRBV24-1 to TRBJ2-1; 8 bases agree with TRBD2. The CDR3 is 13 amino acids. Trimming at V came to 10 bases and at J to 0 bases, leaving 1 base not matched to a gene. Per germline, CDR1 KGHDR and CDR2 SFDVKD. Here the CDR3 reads CATSGSSYNEQFF. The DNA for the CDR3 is TGTGCCACGAGCGGGAGCTCCTACAATGAGCAGTTCTTC.

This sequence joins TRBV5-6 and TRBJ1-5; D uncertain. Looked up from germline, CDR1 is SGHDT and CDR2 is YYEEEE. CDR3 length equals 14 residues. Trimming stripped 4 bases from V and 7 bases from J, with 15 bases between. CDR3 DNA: TGTGCCAGCAGCCTGGGAAGCGGAGAACAGCCCCAGCATTTT. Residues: CASSLGSGEQPQHF.

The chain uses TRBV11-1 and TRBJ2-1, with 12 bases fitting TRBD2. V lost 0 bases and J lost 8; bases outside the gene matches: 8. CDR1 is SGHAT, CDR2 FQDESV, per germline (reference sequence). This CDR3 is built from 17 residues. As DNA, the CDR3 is TGTGCCAGCAGCTTAGCCGGGCTAGCGGGAGGGTACCATGAGCAGTTCTTC. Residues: CASSLAGLAGGYHEQFF. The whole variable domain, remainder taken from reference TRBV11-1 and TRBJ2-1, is EAEVAQSPRYKITEKSQAVAFWCDPISGHATLYWYRQILGQGPELLVQFQDESVVDDSQLPKDRFSAERLKGVDSTLKIQPAELGDSAMYLCASSLAGLAGGYHEQFFGPGTRLTVL.

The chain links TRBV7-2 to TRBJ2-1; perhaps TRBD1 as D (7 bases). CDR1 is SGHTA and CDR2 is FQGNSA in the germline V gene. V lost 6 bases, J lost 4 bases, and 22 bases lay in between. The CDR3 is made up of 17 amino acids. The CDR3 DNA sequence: TGTGCCAGCAGACCTAGGGACAGACGGACTACATACAATGAGCAGTTCTTC. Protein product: CASRPRDRRTTYNEQFF.

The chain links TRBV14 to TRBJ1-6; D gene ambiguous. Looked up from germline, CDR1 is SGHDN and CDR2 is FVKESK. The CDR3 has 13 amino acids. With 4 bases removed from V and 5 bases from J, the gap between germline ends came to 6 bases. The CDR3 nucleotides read TGTGCCAGCAGCCGGCAGAATAATTCACCCCTCCACTTT. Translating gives CASSRQNNSPLHF.